These T cell receptor beta chains were read from a single sample in a study of sequential checkpoint blockade in melanoma. Libraries were prepared by immunoSEQ multiplex PCR; TCRdb keeps only in-frame clonotypes and omits some of them. Counted here are 19,000 or so clones, 65% to 80% occurring once; the ten biggest clones make up approximately 20%. Material: CD8+ T cells sorted from blood (inferred from file names), obtained from a patient given nivolumab and ipilimumab in sequence. The origin of the receptors is a human donor with melanoma. Each CDR3 is given with its conserved first and last residue. D genes are given only for firm matches. Some rows have no size entry. The others give once, few or many, or a class for an expanded clone.

v_call	j_call	d_call	clone_size	cdr3_nt	cdr3_aa
TRBV9	TRBJ2-7	TRBD2	-	TGTGCCAGCAGCCCGAGCGGGGGGGCCTTCTACGAGCAGTACTTC	CASSPSGGAFYEQYF
TRBV7-6	TRBJ1-1	TRBD1	-	TGTGCCAGCAGCGAAGACAGACAGGGGTTAAACACTGAAGCTTTCTTT	CASSEDRQGLNTEAFF
TRBV6-5	TRBJ2-5	-	-	TGTGCCAGCAGTGAGGGGGGGAAAGAGACCCAGTACTTC	CASSEGGKETQYF
TRBV10-3	TRBJ2-7	TRBD1	few	TGTGCCATCAGTGGGGGACAGAACTACGAGCAGTACTTC	CAISGGQNYEQYF
TRBV10-1	TRBJ1-2	TRBD1	-	TGCGCCAGCAGTGAGGTGACAGGGTATGGCTACACCTTC	CASSEVTGYGYTF
TRBV28	TRBJ2-5	-	-	TGTGCCAGCAGTTTCGGGGGAGGAGAGACCCAGTACTTC	CASSFGGGETQYF
TRBV6-5	TRBJ2-1	-	-	TGTGCCAGCTCGGCAGGGATCTCCTACAATGAGCAGTTCTTC	CASSAGISYNEQFF
TRBV6-1	TRBJ2-5	-	-	TGTGCCAGCACCTCATCGGCTCACGCGGGAGAGACCCAGTACTTC	CASTSSAHAGETQYF
TRBV4-3	TRBJ1-4	-	-	TGCGCCAGCAGCCAAGATCCCCCGCAGGGGATGGGTGAAAAACTGTTTTTT	CASSQDPPQGMGEKLFF
TRBV19	TRBJ2-1	TRBD2	-	TGTGCCAGTAGTATGGCCAGCGGGGGATACAATGAGCAGTTCTTC	CASSMASGGYNEQFF
TRBV9	TRBJ2-3	TRBD2	-	TGTGCCAGCAGCCCCTGGACTAGATCAGATACGCAGTATTTT	CASSPWTRSDTQYF
TRBV25-1	TRBJ2-5	TRBD2	-	TGTGCCAGCAGCCCCAGACTAGCGGGGCCACAAGAGACCCAGTACTTC	CASSPRLAGPQETQYF
TRBV19	TRBJ1-6	-	-	TGTGCCAGTAGTATTTCGGCAGGGCCACCCCTCCACTTT	CASSISAGPPLHF
TRBV5-5	TRBJ2-3	TRBD1	-	TGTGCCAGCAATCCTCGGGACAGGGGTAATACGCAGTATTTT	CASNPRDRGNTQYF
TRBV2	TRBJ1-1	-	-	TGTGCCAGCGTTAAAGGGTACGGGGACACTGAAGCTTTCTTT	CASVKGYGDTEAFF
TRBV7-8	TRBJ2-1	-	few	TGTGCCAGCAGCTTATCGTCCAGGGATGACAATGAGCAGTTCTTC	CASSLSSRDDNEQFF
TRBV6-1	TRBJ2-7	-	-	TGTGCCACCCTACCCACGACAGAAGGGAAACTCGAGCAGTACTTC	CATLPTTEGKLEQYF
TRBV7-2	TRBJ1-1	TRBD1	-	TGTGCCAGCAGCCCCCTACAGGGGGTAGGCACTGAAGCTTTCTTT	CASSPLQGVGTEAFF
TRBV6-6	TRBJ2-3	TRBD2	-	TGTGCCAGCAGTTACTTCACCGGGGGGGATACGCAGTATTTT	CASSYFTGGDTQYF
TRBV7-9	TRBJ2-7	TRBD2	-	TGTGCCAGCAGCTTAACTAGCGGGGGCGAGCAGTACTTC	CASSLTSGGEQYF
TRBV9	TRBJ2-3	TRBD2	once	TGTGCCAGCAGCGTAGGGGGGTGGGCTAGCGGGGAGACCCCTAGCACAGATACGCAGTATTTT	CASSVGGWASGETPSTDTQYF
TRBV9	TRBJ1-1	TRBD1	-	TGTGCCAGCAGCGGGACAGGGAGAAGCGAAGCTTTCTTT	CASSGTGRSEAFF
TRBV27	TRBJ2-1	-	-	TGTGCCAGTCACCGCGGGAATGAGCAGTTCTTC	CASHRGNEQFF
TRBV7-8	TRBJ2-1	-	-	TGTGCCAGCAGCTTAGCCGGTGAGCAGTTCTTC	CASSLAGEQFF
TRBV13	TRBJ1-5	-	-	TGTGCCAGCAGCTTAGGGATGCAGGGGACTCAGCCCCAGCATTTT	CASSLGMQGTQPQHF
TRBV4-3	TRBJ1-3	TRBD1	few	TGCGCCAGCAGCCAAGGGACAGGGGGCGATGGAAACACCATATATTTT	CASSQGTGGDGNTIYF
TRBV6-4	TRBJ2-1	-	many	TGTGCCAGCAGCGGAAATCCGGGTTACAATGAGCAGTTCTTC	CASSGNPGYNEQFF
TRBV18	TRBJ1-2	-	-	TGTGCCAGCTCACCAAGCCTCCGGGACATCACTAACTATGGCTACACCTTC	CASSPSLRDITNYGYTF
TRBV7-9	TRBJ1-1	-	-	TGTGCCAGCAGCCCCGCCCGCAGGGGACGAAATGAGGGAGCTTTCTTT	CASSPARRGRNEGAFF
TRBV7-3	TRBJ2-5	TRBD2	-	TGTGCCAGCAGCTTAGGCTACGGGGGGGCCCGGGAGACCCAGTACTTC	CASSLGYGGARETQYF
TRBV29-1	TRBJ1-2	-	once	TGCAGCGTTGAAGATGGCCAATACAACTATGGCTACACCTTC	CSVEDGQYNYGYTF
TRBV7-9	TRBJ2-5	TRBD1	-	TGTGCCAGCAGAGATCGGACAGGGAGAGAGACCCAGTACTTC	CASRDRTGRETQYF
TRBV7-9	TRBJ1-4	-	few	TGTGCCAGCAGCTTAGGACAGAATAATGAAAAACTGTTTTTT	CASSLGQNNEKLFF
TRBV5-6	TRBJ1-5	TRBD1	once	TGTGCCAGCAGCGTTGGGACAGGGAGCTATCAGCCCCAGCATTTT	CASSVGTGSYQPQHF
TRBV6-4	TRBJ1-2	-	-	TGTGCCAGCAGTGGCTCGGAGGGATCTAACTATGGCTACACCTTC	CASSGSEGSNYGYTF
TRBV2	TRBJ2-6	TRBD2	-	TGTGCCAGCAGACCGACTAGCGGGGGGGCCTCTGGGGCCAACGTCCTGACTTTC	CASRPTSGGASGANVLTF
TRBV27	TRBJ1-2	TRBD1	-	TGTGCCAGCAGTTCTGAACCGGGACAGATCTATGGCTACACCTTC	CASSSEPGQIYGYTF
TRBV28	TRBJ1-5	-	-	TGTGCCAGCATAGAAGGACATAGCAATCAGCCCCAGCATTTT	CASIEGHSNQPQHF
TRBV29-1	TRBJ2-7	-	-	TGCAGCGTTCGGCAGGGGAGCTCCTACGAGCAGTACTTC	CSVRQGSSYEQYF
TRBV19	TRBJ1-2	-	-	TGTGCCAGTAGTATTGACAGGAGTAACTATGGCTACACCTTC	CASSIDRSNYGYTF
TRBV4-2	TRBJ1-1	TRBD1	once	TGTGCCAGCAGCCAAAAAAGCCCGGACAGGGTCCAAGAAGCTTTCTTT	CASSQKSPDRVQEAFF
TRBV6-1	TRBJ2-1	TRBD2	-	TGTGCCAGCAGTGAAGAAGCGGGGGGTTACAATGAGCAGTTCTTC	CASSEEAGGYNEQFF
TRBV7-9	TRBJ1-1	TRBD1	few	TGTGCCAGCAGCTTACCTGACAGGGGTTCGGCGACTGAAGCTTTCTTT	CASSLPDRGSATEAFF
TRBV4-3	TRBJ1-2	-	-	TGCGCCAGCAGCGCCCTAATGTATGGCTACACCTTC	CASSALMYGYTF
TRBV27	TRBJ1-1	TRBD1	-	TGTGCCAGCAGCTTAACAGGGGCCACTGAAGCTTTCTTT	CASSLTGATEAFF
TRBV2	TRBJ2-5	TRBD2	few	TGTGCCAGCAAGCAGTCCCCAGGACTAGCGCTTACCAGCCAAGAGACCCAGTACTTC	CASKQSPGLALTSQETQYF
TRBV7-9	TRBJ2-5	-	-	TGTGCCAGCAGCCCCCCACAGGGGACCCAGTACTTC	CASSPPQGTQYF
TRBV5-6	TRBJ2-1	TRBD1	once	TGTGCCAGCAGCTCTACAACGACAGGGAAATATGAGCAGTTCTTC	CASSSTTTGKYEQFF
TRBV6-1	TRBJ1-2	-	-	TGTGCCAGCAGAAAGCCAGGGGAAGGCTACACCTTC	CASRKPGEGYTF
TRBV27	TRBJ1-2	TRBD1	-	TGTGCCAGCAGTGACTACAGGGGTTCCTATGGCTACACCTTC	CASSDYRGSYGYTF
TRBV21-1	TRBJ2-3	-	-	TGTGCCGCAGGGGTTGGGGTCTACACAGATACGCAGTATTTT	CAAGVGVYTDTQYF